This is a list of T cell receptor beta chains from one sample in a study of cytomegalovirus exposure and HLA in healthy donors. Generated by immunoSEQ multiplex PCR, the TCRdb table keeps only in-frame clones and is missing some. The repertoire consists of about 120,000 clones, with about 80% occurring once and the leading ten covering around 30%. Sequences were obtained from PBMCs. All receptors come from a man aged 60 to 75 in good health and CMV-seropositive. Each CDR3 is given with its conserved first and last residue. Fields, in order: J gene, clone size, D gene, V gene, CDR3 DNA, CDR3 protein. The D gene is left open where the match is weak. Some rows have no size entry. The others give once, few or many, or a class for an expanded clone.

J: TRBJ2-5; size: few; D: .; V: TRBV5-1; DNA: TGCGCCAGCAGCTCCGGGAAGGGAGAGACCCAGTACTTC; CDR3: CASSSGKGETQYF
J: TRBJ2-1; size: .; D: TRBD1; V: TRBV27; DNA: TGTGCCAGCAGTTTAGGGACAGGGTACAATGAGCAGTTCTTC; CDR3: CASSLGTGYNEQFF
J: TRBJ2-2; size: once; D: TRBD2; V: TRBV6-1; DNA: TGTGCCAGCAGTGCTGTCCCTAGCGGAAACACCGGGGAGCTGTTTTTT; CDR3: CASSAVPSGNTGELFF
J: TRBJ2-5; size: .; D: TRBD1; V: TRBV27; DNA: TGTGCCAGCAGTAGAGATGCAGGGGGCGCAGAGACCCAGTACTTC; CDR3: CASSRDAGGAETQYF
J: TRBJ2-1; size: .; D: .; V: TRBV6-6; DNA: TGTGCCAGCAGCGAACTAGCCAATGAGCAGTTCTTC; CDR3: CASSELANEQFF
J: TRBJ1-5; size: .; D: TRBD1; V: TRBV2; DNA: TGTGCCAGCAGCGCAAGGGGACAGTCTGCCATGGGGCCCCAGCATTTT; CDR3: CASSARGQSAMGPQHF
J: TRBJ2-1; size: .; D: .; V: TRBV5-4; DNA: TGTGCCAGCAGCTTGTCCACGAGTCCGTACAATGAGCAGTTCTTC; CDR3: CASSLSTSPYNEQFF
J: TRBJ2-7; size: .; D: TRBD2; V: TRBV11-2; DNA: TGTGCCAGCAGCTTAGGCAGTTTAGGCGGGAGGGCCCGGGAGCAGTACTTC; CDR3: CASSLGSLGGRAREQYF
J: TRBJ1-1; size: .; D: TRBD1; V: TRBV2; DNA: TGTGCCAGCAGCGTTACAGGGGGCGTTAATGAAGCTTTCTTT; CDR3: CASSVTGGVNEAFF
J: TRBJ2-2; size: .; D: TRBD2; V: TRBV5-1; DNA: TGCGCCAGCAGCTTGGGACTAGCGACCGGGGAGCTGTTTTTT; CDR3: CASSLGLATGELFF